This T cell receptor (beta chain) was sequenced for a study of T cells in Graves' hyperthyroidism and ophthalmopathy. Study-level information: The authors collected peripheral blood at initial diagnosis, before any treatment.

Orbital computed tomography and thyroid ultrasound, together with serum TRAb and thyroxine and clinical symptoms, were used for diagnoses. It was over 9.5 ml of fresh peripheral blood that supplied the PBMCs. TCR beta CDR3 sequences were amplified from RNA transcripts. An initial round of RT-PCR targeting the TCR CDR3 relied on the HTBI primer set. TCRdb processed the multiplex PCR reads anew with MiXCR; each CDR3 protein has one entry. The table shows approximately 610,000 distinct CDR3 sequences, with approximately 15% occurring only once. To note about this clonotype: Antigen: not known.

CDR1 is SGHDT, CDR2 YYEEEE, per germline. The V gene lost 5 bases and the J gene lost 2 bases, with 14 bases spanning the gap. This CDR3 comprises 16 residues. General observations from the study: Blood also showed most of the thyroid clonotypes that were expanded above 0.001.

The origin of this receptor is a young woman with Graves' hyperthyroidism. Material: blood. The chain carries TRBV5-6 and TRBJ2-6, with a tentative D call TRBD2 (6 bases). CDR3 loop: CASSWRRGAGANVLTF. CDR3 nucleotides: TGTGCCAGCAGTTGGAGGAGGGGCGCTGGGGCCAACGTCCTGACTTTC.